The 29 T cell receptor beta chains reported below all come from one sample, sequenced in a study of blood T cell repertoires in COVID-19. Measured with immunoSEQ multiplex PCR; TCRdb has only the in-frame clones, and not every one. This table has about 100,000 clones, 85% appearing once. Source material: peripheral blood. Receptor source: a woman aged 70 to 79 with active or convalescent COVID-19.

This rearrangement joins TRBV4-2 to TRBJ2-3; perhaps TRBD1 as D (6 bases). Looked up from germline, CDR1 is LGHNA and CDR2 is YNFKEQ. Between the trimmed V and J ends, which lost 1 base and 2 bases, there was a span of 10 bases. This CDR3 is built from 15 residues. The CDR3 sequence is CASSQADSHTDTQYF. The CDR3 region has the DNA TGTGCCAGCAGCCAAGCGGACAGCCACACAGATACGCAGTATTTT.

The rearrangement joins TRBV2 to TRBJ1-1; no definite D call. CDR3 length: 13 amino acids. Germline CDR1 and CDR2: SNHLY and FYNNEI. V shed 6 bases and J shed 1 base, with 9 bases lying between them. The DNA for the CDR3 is TGTGCCAGCAGCACGACGGGGAACACTGAAGCTTTCTTT. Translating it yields CASSTTGNTEAFF.

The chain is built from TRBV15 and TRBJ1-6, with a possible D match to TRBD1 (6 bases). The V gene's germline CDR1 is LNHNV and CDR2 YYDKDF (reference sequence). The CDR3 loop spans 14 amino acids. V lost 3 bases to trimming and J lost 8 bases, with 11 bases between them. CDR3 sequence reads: CATSSRGAHSPLHF. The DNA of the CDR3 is TGTGCCACCAGCAGTCGGGGGGCGCATTCACCCCTCCACTTT.

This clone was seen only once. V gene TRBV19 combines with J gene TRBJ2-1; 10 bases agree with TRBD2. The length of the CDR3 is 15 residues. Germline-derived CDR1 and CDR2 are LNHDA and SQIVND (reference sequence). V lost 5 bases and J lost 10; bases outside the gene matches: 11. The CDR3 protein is CASSVSGGAVGEQFF. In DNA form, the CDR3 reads TGTGCCAGTAGTGTAAGCGGGGGGGCCGTCGGGGAGCAGTTCTTC. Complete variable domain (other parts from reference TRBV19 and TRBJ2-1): DGGITQSPKYLFRKEGQNVTLSCEQNLNHDAMYWYRQDPGQGLRLIYYSQIVNDFQKGDIAEGYSVSREKKESFPLTVTSAQKNPTAFYLCASSVSGGAVGEQFFGPGTRLTVL.

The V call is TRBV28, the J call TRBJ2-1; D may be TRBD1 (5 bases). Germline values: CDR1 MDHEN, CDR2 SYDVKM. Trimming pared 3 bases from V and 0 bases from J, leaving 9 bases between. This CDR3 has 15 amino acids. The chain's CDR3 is CASSFGAASYNEQFF. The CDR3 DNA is TGTGCCAGCAGTTTTGGGGCTGCCTCCTACAATGAGCAGTTCTTC. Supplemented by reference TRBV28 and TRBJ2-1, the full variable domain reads DVKVTQSSRYLVKRTGEKVFLECVQDMDHENMFWYRQDPGLGLRLIYFSYDVKMKEKGDIPEGYSVSREKKERFSLILESASTNQTSMYLCASSFGAASYNEQFFGPGTRLTVL.

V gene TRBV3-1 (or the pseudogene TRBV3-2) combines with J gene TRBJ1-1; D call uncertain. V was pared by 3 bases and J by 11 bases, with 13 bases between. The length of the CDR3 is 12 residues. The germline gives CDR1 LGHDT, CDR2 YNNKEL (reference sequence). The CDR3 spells CASSHEVGEAFF. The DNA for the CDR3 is TGTGCCAGCAGCCATGAGGTGGGAGAGGCTTTCTTT.

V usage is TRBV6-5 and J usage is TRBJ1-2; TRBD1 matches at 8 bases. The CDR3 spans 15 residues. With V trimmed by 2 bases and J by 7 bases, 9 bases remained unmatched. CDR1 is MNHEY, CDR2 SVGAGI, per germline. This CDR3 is CASSYKAQGASGYTF. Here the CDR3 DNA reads TGTGCCAGCAGTTACAAAGCCCAGGGGGCGAGTGGCTACACCTTC.

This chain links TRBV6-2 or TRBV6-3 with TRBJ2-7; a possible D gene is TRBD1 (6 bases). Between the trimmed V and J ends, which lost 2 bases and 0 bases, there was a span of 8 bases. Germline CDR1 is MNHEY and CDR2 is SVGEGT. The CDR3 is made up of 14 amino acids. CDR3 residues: CASSYGTNSYEQYF. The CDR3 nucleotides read TGTGCCAGCAGTTACGGGACAAACTCCTACGAGCAGTACTTC.

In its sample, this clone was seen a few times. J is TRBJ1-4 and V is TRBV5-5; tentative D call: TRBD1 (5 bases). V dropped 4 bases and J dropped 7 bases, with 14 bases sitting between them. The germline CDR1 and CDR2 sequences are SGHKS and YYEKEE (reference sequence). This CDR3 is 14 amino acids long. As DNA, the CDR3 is TGTGCCAGCAGCCCTCCCCAGGGTACTGAAAAACTGTTTTTT. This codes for CASSPPQGTEKLFF.

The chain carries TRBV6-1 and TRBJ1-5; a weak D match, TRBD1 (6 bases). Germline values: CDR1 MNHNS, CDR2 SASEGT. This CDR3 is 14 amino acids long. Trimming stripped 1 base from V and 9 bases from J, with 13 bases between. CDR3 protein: CASSEGTVFGPQHF. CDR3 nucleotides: TGTGCCAGCAGTGAAGGGACAGTCTTCGGGCCCCAGCATTTT.

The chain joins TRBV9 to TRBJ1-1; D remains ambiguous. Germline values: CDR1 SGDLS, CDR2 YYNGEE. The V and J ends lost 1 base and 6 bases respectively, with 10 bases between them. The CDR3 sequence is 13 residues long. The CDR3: CASSVSGVAEAFF. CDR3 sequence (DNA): TGTGCCAGCAGCGTATCCGGGGTGGCTGAAGCTTTCTTT.

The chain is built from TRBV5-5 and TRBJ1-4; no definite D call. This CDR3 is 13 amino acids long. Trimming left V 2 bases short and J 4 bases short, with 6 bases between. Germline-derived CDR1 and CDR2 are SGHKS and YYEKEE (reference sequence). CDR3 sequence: CASSLLLNEKLFF. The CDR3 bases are TGTGCCAGCAGCTTATTACTTAATGAAAAACTGTTTTTT.

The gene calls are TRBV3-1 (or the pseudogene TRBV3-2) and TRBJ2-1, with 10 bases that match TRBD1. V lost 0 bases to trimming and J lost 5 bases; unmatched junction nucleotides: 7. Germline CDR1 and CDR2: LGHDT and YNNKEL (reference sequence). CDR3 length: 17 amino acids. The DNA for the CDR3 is TGTGCCAGCAGCCAAGATATATGGGACAGGGGAGACAATGAGCAGTTCTTC. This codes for CASSQDIWDRGDNEQFF.

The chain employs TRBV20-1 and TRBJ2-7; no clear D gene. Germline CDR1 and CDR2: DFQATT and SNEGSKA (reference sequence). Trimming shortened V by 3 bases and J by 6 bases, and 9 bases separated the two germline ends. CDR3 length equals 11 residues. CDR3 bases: TGCAGTGCTAGCGACCGGGTCGAGCAGTACTTC. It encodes CSASDRVEQYF.

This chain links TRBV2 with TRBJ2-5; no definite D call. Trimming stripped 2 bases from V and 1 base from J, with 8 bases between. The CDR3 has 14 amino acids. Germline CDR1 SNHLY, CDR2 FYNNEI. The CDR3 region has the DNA TGTGCCAGCAGTGAAAGAACAACCCAAGAGACCCAGTACTTC. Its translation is CASSERTTQETQYF.

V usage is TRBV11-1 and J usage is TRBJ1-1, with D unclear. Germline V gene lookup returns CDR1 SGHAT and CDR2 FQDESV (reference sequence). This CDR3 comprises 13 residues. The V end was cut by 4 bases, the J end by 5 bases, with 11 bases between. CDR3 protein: CASSSRTGTEAFF. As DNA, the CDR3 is TGTGCCAGCAGCTCTAGGACTGGGACTGAAGCTTTCTTT.

CDR3 sequence: CASSPRVRENTEAFF. The CDR3 bases are TGTGCCAGCAGCCCCCGAGTGAGAGAGAACACTGAAGCTTTCTTT. This chain uses TRBV9 with TRBJ1-1; D remains ambiguous. This CDR3 region has 15 residues. With 4 bases removed from V and 1 base from J, the gap between germline ends came to 14 bases. CDR1 SGDLS and CDR2 YYNGEE come from the germline V gene.

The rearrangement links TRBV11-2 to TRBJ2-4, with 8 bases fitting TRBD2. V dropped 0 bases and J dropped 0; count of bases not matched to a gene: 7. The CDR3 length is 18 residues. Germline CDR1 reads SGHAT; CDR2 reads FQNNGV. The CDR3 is CASSLEIAGSLAKNIQYF. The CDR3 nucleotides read TGTGCCAGCAGCTTAGAGATAGCGGGATCACTAGCCAAAAACATTCAGTACTTC.

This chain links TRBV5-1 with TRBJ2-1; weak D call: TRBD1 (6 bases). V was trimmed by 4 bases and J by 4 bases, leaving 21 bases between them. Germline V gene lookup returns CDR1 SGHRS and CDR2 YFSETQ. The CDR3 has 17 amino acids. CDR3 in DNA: TGCGCCAGCAGCAAGACCCCACAGGGAGAGGGTTACAATGAGCAGTTCTTC. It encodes CASSKTPQGEGYNEQFF.

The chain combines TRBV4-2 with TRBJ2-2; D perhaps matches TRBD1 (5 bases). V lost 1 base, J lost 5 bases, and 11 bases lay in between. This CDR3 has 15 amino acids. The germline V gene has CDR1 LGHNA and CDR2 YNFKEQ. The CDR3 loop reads CASSQVGRQTGELFF. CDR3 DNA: TGTGCCAGCAGCCAAGTTGGCAGACAGACCGGGGAGCTGTTTTTT.

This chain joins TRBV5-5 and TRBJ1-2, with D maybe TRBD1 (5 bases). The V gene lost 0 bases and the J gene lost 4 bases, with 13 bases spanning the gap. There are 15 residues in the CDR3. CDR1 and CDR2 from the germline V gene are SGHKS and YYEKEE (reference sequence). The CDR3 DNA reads TGTGCCAGCAGCTTGGTTGTGGGGCCGGGCTATGGCTACACCTTC. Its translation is CASSLVVGPGYGYTF. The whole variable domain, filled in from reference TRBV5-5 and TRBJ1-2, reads DAGVTQSPTHLIKTRGQQVTLRCSPISGHKSVSWYQQVLGQGPQFIFQYYEKEERGRGNFPDRFSARQFPNYSSELNVNALLLGDSALYLCASSLVVGPGYGYTFGSGTRLTVV.

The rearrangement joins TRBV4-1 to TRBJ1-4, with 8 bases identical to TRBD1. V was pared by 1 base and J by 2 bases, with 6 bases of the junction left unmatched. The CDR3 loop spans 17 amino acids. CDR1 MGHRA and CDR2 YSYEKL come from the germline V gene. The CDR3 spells CASSQALTGGTNEKLFF. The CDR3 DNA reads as TGCGCCAGCAGCCAAGCCCTTACAGGGGGGACTAATGAAAAACTGTTTTTT.

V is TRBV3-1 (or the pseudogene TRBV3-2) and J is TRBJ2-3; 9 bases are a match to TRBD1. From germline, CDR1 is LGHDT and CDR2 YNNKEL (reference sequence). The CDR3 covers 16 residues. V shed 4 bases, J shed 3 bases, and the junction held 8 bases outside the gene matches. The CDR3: CASSLHPGQGTDTQYF. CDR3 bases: TGTGCCAGCAGCCTCCATCCGGGACAGGGTACAGATACGCAGTATTTT.

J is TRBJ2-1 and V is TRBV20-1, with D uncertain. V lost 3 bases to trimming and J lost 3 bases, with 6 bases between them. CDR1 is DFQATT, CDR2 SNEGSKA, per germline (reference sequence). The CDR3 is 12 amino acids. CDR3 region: CSASSFYNEQFF. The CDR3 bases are TGCAGTGCTAGTTCTTTCTACAATGAGCAGTTCTTC.

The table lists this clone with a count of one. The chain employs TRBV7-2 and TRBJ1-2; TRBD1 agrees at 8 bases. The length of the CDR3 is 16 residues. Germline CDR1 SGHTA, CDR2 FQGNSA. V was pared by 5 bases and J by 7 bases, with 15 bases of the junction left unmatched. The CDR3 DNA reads TGTGCCAGCAGCCTCTCCGGACAGGGAACGACCTTTGGCTACACCTTC. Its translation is CASSLSGQGTTFGYTF.

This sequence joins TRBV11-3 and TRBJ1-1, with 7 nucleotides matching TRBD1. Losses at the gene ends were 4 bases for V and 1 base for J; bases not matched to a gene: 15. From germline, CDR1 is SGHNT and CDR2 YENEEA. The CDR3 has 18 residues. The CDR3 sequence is CASSSLLRRTGKNTEAFF. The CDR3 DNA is TGTGCCAGCAGCTCCTTACTTAGAAGGACAGGAAAGAACACTGAAGCTTTCTTT.

The CDR3 here is CSVDPADSNYGYTF. The CDR3 DNA reads TGCAGCGTGGACCCCGCGGACAGTAACTATGGCTACACCTTC. The chain is built from TRBV29-1 and TRBJ1-2; D may be TRBD1 (6 bases). V gave up 6 bases and J gave up 1 base, with 15 bases separating them. The CDR3 is made up of 14 amino acids. Germline CDR1 reads SQVTM; CDR2 reads ANQGSEA.

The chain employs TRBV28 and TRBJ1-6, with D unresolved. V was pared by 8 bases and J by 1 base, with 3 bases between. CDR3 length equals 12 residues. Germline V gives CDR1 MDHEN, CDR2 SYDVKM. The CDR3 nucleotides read TGTGCCAGCTCATCCTATAATTCACCCCTCCACTTT. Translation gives CASSSYNSPLHF.

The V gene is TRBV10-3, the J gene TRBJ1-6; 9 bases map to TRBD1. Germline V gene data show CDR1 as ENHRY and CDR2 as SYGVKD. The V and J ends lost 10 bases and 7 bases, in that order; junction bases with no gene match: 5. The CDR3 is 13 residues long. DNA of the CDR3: TGTGCCAACCGGGACAGGGAGAATTCACCCCTCCACTTT. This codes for CANRDRENSPLHF.